One T cell receptor beta chain is described in this entry. This clonotype was detected only a few times. No cognate antigen has been identified for it. No much larger clone exists at a distance of one base, and base qualities are not known. Relative to germline, V is 10 bases shorter and J is 3 bases shorter, with 13 bases between their ends. CDR1 and CDR2 were assigned from the germline V gene as MDHEN and SYDVKM. The CDR3 sequence holds 13 residues, the cysteine and phenylalanine included. Only the CDR3 DNA is retained, 39 bases long and in frame from the first base. The sample originates from a study of post-analysis software for immune sequencing data (dated by TCRdb to about 2015). At the level of the whole study: Disease courses on record covered relapsing-remitting, secondary progressive and progressive-relapsing multiple sclerosis, though some patients had no subtype annotation. The multiple sclerosis patient repertoires were compared with 10 or so previously published healthy control repertoires from donors aged about 6 to 26 years. A subset of samples was prepared in parallel using single-end sample barcoding, then pooled and co-amplified after Illumina adapter ligation.

The receptor library was made with PCR. This sample was sequenced with an Illumina HiSeq 2500. To reduce PCR and sequencing biases, unique molecular identifiers were incorporated into the TCR beta cDNA libraries. Every 1 to 10 million input T cells yielded roughly 0.5 million cDNA molecules, meaning each molecule approximated one T cell. The same protocol used for the earlier healthy control dataset was applied to prepare and sequence the patient libraries. Samples belonging to the same batch were prepared together, multiplexed and sequenced on a shared HiSeq lane. The authors processed their data as follows. MIGEC handled the raw barcoded reads, throwing out single-read molecular identifier groups before consensus assembly and CDR3 extraction. VDJtools was used for post-analysis of the clonotype tables, and diversity was normalized by down-sampling every dataset to the size of the smallest sample. Repertoire overlap clustering matched CDR3 amino acid but not nucleotide sequences to correct batch-related cross-sample contamination. TCRdb reprocessing: public reads trimmed at Q25 with fastp, clones called with MiXCR, in-frame beta chains kept. Identical CDR3 protein sequences are pooled into one entry, listed with their most common genes and DNA. Here the V and J calls rest on TCRdb's processing, not on the authors' analysis. The sample table records around 200,000 distinct CDR3 sequences; 29% of these occur just once. More than 3% of the sample is in the top ten clones.

To demonstrate the VDJtools post-analysis software, the study profiled TCR beta repertoires from the peripheral blood of around 13 young patients with multiple sclerosis. Multiple sclerosis patients were children and adolescents aged roughly 6 to 16 years. The paper's findings and limits, for the study overall: Significantly lower normalized Chao1 diversity was found in multiple sclerosis patients than in controls, suggesting substantial peripheral T-cell clonal expansion. Patients showed significantly higher frequencies than controls for roughly five TRBV segments, among them TRBV5-6, TRBV5-1 and TRBV20-1. Direct clustering with F measure showed strong co-clustering of samples prepared in the same batch, prompting a batch-effect correction. The multiple sclerosis patient group was slightly younger than the control group.

The chain employs TRBV28 and TRBJ1-5, with a tentative D gene TRBD1 over 6 matching bases. Specimen: blood. This TCR derives from a girl aged 2-17 years with multiple sclerosis. The CDR3 corresponds to CATRDILNQPQHF. The nucleotides are TGTGCCACTAGGGACATCCTCAATCAGCCCCAGCATTTT.